Listed below are T cell receptor beta chains from one sample, sequenced in a study of blood T cell repertoires in COVID-19. The protocol was immunoSEQ multiplex PCR, while the TCRdb copy is restricted to in-frame clones and leaves out a portion. Among fewer than 200,000 clones listed, 75% to 80% were seen once. Material: peripheral blood. The receptors come from an older woman with acute or convalescent COVID-19. The CDR3 runs from the conserved cysteine through the conserved F or W. The order of the fields is clone size, D gene, J gene, V gene, CDR3 protein, CDR3 DNA. The D gene is left open where the match is weak. Clone sizes are given selectively: once, few, many, or a class where the clone is expanded.

NA	NA	TRBJ2-7	TRBV18	CASSPQTSSYEQYF	TGTGCCAGCTCACCCCAAACTAGCTCCTACGAGCAGTACTTC
NA	NA	TRBJ1-2	TRBV5-1	CASSLGPGTNYGYTF	TGCGCCAGCAGCTTGGGCCCGGGGACTAACTATGGCTACACCTTC
once	NA	TRBJ1-5	TRBV6-6	CASSYHSTNQPQHF	TGTGCCAGCAGTTACCACAGCACGAATCAGCCCCAGCATTTT
NA	NA	TRBJ1-2	TRBV5-6	CASSLALAGGYGYTF	TGTGCCAGCAGCTTGGCATTGGCAGGAGGATATGGCTACACCTTC
NA	TRBD1	TRBJ2-1	TRBV5-4	CASMARDRGYNEQFF	TGTGCCAGCATGGCCAGGGACAGGGGGTACAATGAGCAGTTCTTC
NA	TRBD1	TRBJ2-3	TRBV5-1	CASSLETGGFLRTDTQYF	TGCGCCAGCAGCTTGGAGACAGGGGGATTTCTCCGCACAGATACGCAGTATTTT
few	NA	TRBJ2-2	TRBV5-1	CASGSPNTGELFF	TGCGCCAGCGGGAGCCCGAACACCGGGGAGCTGTTTTTT
NA	NA	TRBJ1-2	TRBV20-1	CSARGPSGYTF	TGCAGTGCTAGAGGGCCGTCTGGCTACACCTTC
NA	NA	TRBJ1-2	TRBV6-5	CASRQPARVGYGYTF	TGTGCCAGCAGGCAACCGGCCCGGGTCGGGTATGGCTACACCTTC
NA	TRBD2	TRBJ2-1	TRBV15	CATSREAGALNEQFF	TGTGCCACCAGCAGAGAAGCGGGAGCGCTCAATGAGCAGTTCTTC
NA	TRBD1	TRBJ1-5	TRBV19	CASSQTGPLGQPQHF	TGTGCCAGTAGCCAGACAGGGCCCCTCGGGCAGCCCCAGCATTTT
NA	NA	TRBJ1-5	TRBV19	CASSGVRQPQHF	TGTGCCAGTAGCGGGGTACGTCAGCCCCAGCATTTT
NA	TRBD1	TRBJ1-2	TRBV4-2	CASSQDLGQGAPGYTF	TGTGCCAGCAGCCAAGATCTGGGACAGGGGGCGCCGGGCTACACCTTC
NA	TRBD1	TRBJ2-5	TRBV5-6	CASSIGTGREQETQYF	TGTGCCAGCAGCATCGGGACAGGCCGAGAGCAAGAGACCCAGTACTTC
NA	TRBD1	TRBJ2-7	TRBV19	CASSTTGGSSEQYF	TGTGCCAGTAGTACTACAGGGGGATCCTCCGAGCAGTACTTC
NA	NA	TRBJ1-2	TRBV3-1/TRBV3-2	CASSQGTGGYTF	TGTGCCAGCAGCCAGGGTACGGGGGGCTACACCTTC
NA	NA	TRBJ2-2	TRBV5-4	CASSLDPGSNTGELFF	TGTGCCAGCAGCTTGGACCCCGGGAGCAACACCGGGGAGCTGTTTTTT
NA	NA	TRBJ1-5	TRBV4-1	CASSLEWSESNQPQHF	TGCGCCAGCAGCCTCGAGTGGTCGGAGAGCAATCAGCCCCAGCATTTT
NA	NA	TRBJ2-5	TRBV29-1	CSVTGKGQETQYF	TGCAGCGTTACAGGGAAGGGCCAAGAGACCCAGTACTTC
NA	TRBD1	TRBJ2-5	TRBV27	CASRQGLETQYF	TGTGCCAGCAGACAGGGGTTGGAGACCCAGTACTTC
NA	NA	TRBJ2-1	TRBV29-1	CSAEQGHEQFF	TGCAGCGCTGAACAGGGCCATGAGCAGTTCTTC
NA	TRBD2	TRBJ2-1	TRBV7-3	CASSPWTSGRGPYNEQFF	TGTGCCAGCAGCCCCTGGACTAGCGGGAGGGGGCCTTACAATGAGCAGTTCTTC
few	NA	TRBJ1-1	TRBV19	CASTVTTGTEAFF	TGTGCCAGTACGGTTACAACGGGTACTGAAGCTTTCTTT
once	TRBD2	TRBJ2-3	TRBV7-3	CASSLNGLADTDTQYF	TGTGCCAGCAGCTTAAACGGGCTAGCGGACACAGATACGCAGTATTTT
NA	TRBD1	TRBJ1-1	TRBV5-1	CASSNQGVGNTEAFF	TGCGCCAGCAGCAATCAGGGGGTTGGGAACACTGAAGCTTTCTTT
NA	TRBD2	TRBJ2-1	TRBV5-1	CASSTGRGTSGAENEQFF	TGCGCCAGCAGCACGGGGAGGGGGACTAGCGGGGCCGAAAATGAGCAGTTCTTC
NA	TRBD2	TRBJ2-1	TRBV5-1	CASSTSGDFQFF	TGCGCCAGCAGCACTAGCGGGGATTTCCAGTTCTTC
NA	NA	TRBJ1-5	TRBV19	CASSKQGGNQPQHF	TGTGCCAGTAGTAAACAGGGCGGCAATCAGCCCCAGCATTTT
many	TRBD2	TRBJ2-1	TRBV7-8	CASSLAGGNSYNEQFF	TGTGCCAGCAGCTTAGCGGGAGGGAACTCTTACAATGAGCAGTTCTTC
NA	TRBD1	TRBJ2-1	TRBV5-4	CASTMGAGGENEQFF	TGTGCCAGCACCATGGGGGCAGGGGGCGAGAATGAGCAGTTCTTC
NA	NA	TRBJ2-3	TRBV9	CASSDQGLSTDTQYF	TGTGCCAGCTCCGACCAGGGGCTGAGCACAGATACGCAGTATTTT
NA	NA	TRBJ1-6	TRBV7-9	CASSFRGDSPLHF	TGTGCCAGCAGCTTTAGGGGCGACTCACCCCTCCACTTT
NA	NA	TRBJ2-1	TRBV18	CASSRGGSPENEQFF	TGTGCCAGCTCACGAGGTGGGTCCCCGGAAAATGAGCAGTTCTTC
NA	NA	TRBJ2-5	TRBV6-6	CASSSNAGAQYF	TGTGCCAGCAGCTCCAACGCAGGGGCCCAGTACTTC
NA	TRBD2	TRBJ2-1	TRBV23-1	CASSHSLSGRRTSGTISYNEQFF	TGCGCCAGCAGTCATTCCCTAAGCGGTCGCAGGACTAGCGGGACCATTTCCTACAATGAGCAGTTCTTC
once	TRBD1	TRBJ1-5	TRBV24-1	CATSETGGGNQPQHF	TGTGCCACCAGCGAAACAGGGGGCGGCAATCAGCCCCAGCATTTT
NA	NA	TRBJ2-5	TRBV15	CATSRDGGRETQYF	TGTGCCACCAGCAGAGATGGAGGGCGGGAGACCCAGTACTTC
NA	NA	TRBJ2-1	TRBV9	CASSVDFSAGATQFF	TGTGCCAGCAGCGTAGACTTCTCGGCAGGCGCGACGCAGTTCTTC
NA	TRBD1	TRBJ2-3	TRBV27	CASSLLDRVGTDTQYF	TGTGCCAGCAGTTTATTGGACAGGGTGGGAACAGATACGCAGTATTTT
NA	NA	TRBJ1-1	TRBV10-3	CAISETGDTEAFF	TGTGCCATCAGTGAGACCGGGGACACTGAAGCTTTCTTT
NA	NA	TRBJ1-5	TRBV6-5	CASRAASNQPQHF	TGTGCCAGCAGAGCGGCAAGCAATCAGCCCCAGCATTTT
many	NA	TRBJ2-7	TRBV29-1	CSVATGYEQYF	TGCAGCGTTGCGACAGGTTACGAGCAGTACTTC
few	NA	TRBJ2-5	TRBV15	CATSGWTANKETQYF	TGTGCCACCAGCGGGTGGACAGCAAACAAAGAGACCCAGTACTTC
NA	TRBD1	TRBJ2-7	TRBV5-1	CASRTGTGGFYEQYF	TGCGCCAGCAGGACCGGGACAGGGGGCTTCTACGAGCAGTACTTC